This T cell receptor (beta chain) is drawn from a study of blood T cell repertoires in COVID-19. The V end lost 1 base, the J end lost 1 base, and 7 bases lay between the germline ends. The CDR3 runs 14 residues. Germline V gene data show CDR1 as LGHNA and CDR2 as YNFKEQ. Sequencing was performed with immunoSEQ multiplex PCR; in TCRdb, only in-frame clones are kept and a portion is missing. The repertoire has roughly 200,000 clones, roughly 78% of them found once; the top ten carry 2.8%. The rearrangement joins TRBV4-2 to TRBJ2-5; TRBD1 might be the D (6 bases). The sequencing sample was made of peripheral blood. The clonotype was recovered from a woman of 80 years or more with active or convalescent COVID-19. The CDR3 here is CASSQGTVQETQYF. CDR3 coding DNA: TGTGCCAGCAGCCAAGGGACAGTCCAAGAGACCCAGTACTTC.